Listed below are T cell receptor beta chains from one sample, sequenced in a study of T cells in Graves' hyperthyroidism and ophthalmopathy. TCRdb ran MiXCR on the multiplex PCR reads and lists one entry per CDR3 protein. The repertoire includes some 620,000 distinct CDR3 sequences, about 17% of them detected once, and approximately 3.9% sits in the top ten. What was sequenced was blood. These receptors all stem from a woman in her twenties or thirties with Graves' hyperthyroidism. The CDR3 runs from the conserved cysteine through the conserved F or W. The D gene is left open where the match is weak. Clone size is stated in some rows and not others, as once, few, many or a class when expanded.

abundance,v_gene,j_gene,d_gene,CDR3nt,CDR3aa
many,TRBV7-2,TRBJ2-3,TRBD1,TGTGCCAGCAGCCTCCGGACAGGGGGCGGTTCAGATACGCAGTATTTT,CASSLRTGGGSDTQYF
many,TRBV19,TRBJ1-1,.,TGTGCCAGTAGGGCGGGGGGGAAGGGCACTGAAGCTTTCTTT,CASRAGGKGTEAFF
many,TRBV28,TRBJ2-7,TRBD1,TGTGCCAGCAGCTACGGGACAGGGGTCTCCTACGAGCAGTACTTC,CASSYGTGVSYEQYF
few,TRBV3-1,TRBJ2-1,TRBD2,TGTGCCACCCAGACTAGCGGCTACAATGAGCAGTTCTTC,CATQTSGYNEQFF
many,TRBV6-1,TRBJ2-3,TRBD2,TGTGCCAGCAGTGCGCCGGGACTAGCGGGAGTTTGGAGCACAGATACGCAGTATTTT,CASSAPGLAGVWSTDTQYF
few,TRBV6-1,TRBJ2-1,TRBD1,TGTGCCAGCACAGGGGGCTCCTACAATGAGCAGTTCTTC,CASTGGSYNEQFF
many,TRBV20-1,TRBJ1-5,.,TGCAGTGCTAGATTGGAGGGGTTGGGCCCCAATCAGCCCCAGCATTTT,CSARLEGLGPNQPQHF
.,TRBV6-1,TRBJ2-7,.,TGTGCCAGCAGTGACCCCGTCCATCCCTACGAGCAGTACTTC,CASSDPVHPYEQYF
.,TRBV7-9,TRBJ1-2,.,TGTGCCAGCAGCTCTGCACTACTTTCCCGCCCTGGCTACACCTTC,CASSSALLSRPGYTF
few,TRBV5-4,TRBJ2-5,.,TGTGCCACCGTGGGGGGGGGCTCGGAGACCCAGTACTTC,CATVGGGSETQYF
few,TRBV6-9,TRBJ2-7,.,TGTGCCAGCAGTTTTGAGAGGGCCTCCTACGAGCAGTACTTC,CASSFERASYEQYF
.,TRBV2,TRBJ2-2,.,TGTGCCAGCAATGCCGTTAAGGGCACCGGGGAGCTGTTTTTT,CASNAVKGTGELFF
many,TRBV27,TRBJ1-5,.,TGTGCCAGCCTCCAGGCGCGGAATAGCAATCAGCCCCAGCATTTT,CASLQARNSNQPQHF
.,TRBV9,TRBJ1-2,TRBD1,TGTGCCAGCAGCGTAAGGGGGCTCGGCTACACCTTC,CASSVRGLGYTF
.,TRBV19,TRBJ1-5,.,TGTGCCAGTAGTATTCGGGGGAGCAATCAGCCCCAGCATTTT,CASSIRGSNQPQHF
many,TRBV5-1,TRBJ2-1,TRBD2,TGCGCCAGCCGGGAAGTTGCGGGAGGTCGAACTGTCAATGAGCAGTTCTTC,CASREVAGGRTVNEQFF
.,TRBV3-1,TRBJ2-7,TRBD1,TGTGCCAGCAGCCACCCCATGACAGGGGCCTACGAGCAGTACTTC,CASSHPMTGAYEQYF
many,TRBV7-3,TRBJ2-3,.,TGTGCCAGCAGCTTAAGGGCGGGGGCAGGTTCAGATACGCAGTATTTT,CASSLRAGAGSDTQYF
many,TRBV2,TRBJ1-4,.,TGTGCCAGCAGTGAGCCGGGGGCTAATGAAAAACTGTTTTTT,CASSEPGANEKLFF
.,TRBV6-1,TRBJ1-5,.,TGTGCCAGCAGAAAAGGAGGGAGTAGGCAGCCCCAGCATTTT,CASRKGGSRQPQHF
few,TRBV7-9,TRBJ1-1,TRBD1,TGTGCCAGCAGCTTAGGCCCGGGACAGGGAGCTTTCTTT,CASSLGPGQGAFF
many,TRBV20-1,TRBJ1-5,.,TGCAGTGCTACCTTGGGAAGGGACCGGCCCCAGCATTTT,CSATLGRDRPQHF
many,TRBV28,TRBJ1-5,.,TGTGCCAGCAGACTACCATCGGACAGTGGAGGGAATCAGCCCCAGCATTTT,CASRLPSDSGGNQPQHF
many,TRBV5-1,TRBJ1-1,.,TGCGCCAGCAGCTCCACTAGGGCCGGATCGAACACTGAAGCTTTCTTT,CASSSTRAGSNTEAFF
few,TRBV13,TRBJ2-1,TRBD1,TGTGCCAGCAGCACTGCCCCACAGGGGTCATACAATGAGCAGTTCTTC,CASSTAPQGSYNEQFF
.,TRBV7-9,TRBJ1-2,.,TGTGCCAGCAGCTCTGGGAGGCGGCCCAACTATGGCTACACCTTC,CASSSGRRPNYGYTF
few,TRBV9,TRBJ2-7,.,TGTGCCAGCACCCCAGGGGGGGCGGGACCCACCTACGAGCAGTACTTC,CASTPGGAGPTYEQYF
.,TRBV10-1,TRBJ2-2,.,TGCGCCAGCAGCCCTCTCGGGCGTAGAGGCACCGGGGAGCTGTTTTTT,CASSPLGRRGTGELFF
many,TRBV2,TRBJ1-1,TRBD1,TGTGCCAGCAGTAAAGACAGGGGCGAAACTGAAGCTTTCTTT,CASSKDRGETEAFF
many,TRBV29-1,TRBJ1-4,.,TGCAGCGGGAGCAAAACAGGGAATGAAAAACTGTTTTTT,CSGSKTGNEKLFF
.,TRBV19,TRBJ1-5,.,TGTGCCAGTAGTATGGAGGGAAACCAGCATTTT,CASSMEGNQHF
many,TRBV11-2,TRBJ2-1,TRBD2,TGTGCCAGCAGCGTGTGGGGGGCGGGAGGTGCCTACAATGAGCAGTTCTTC,CASSVWGAGGAYNEQFF
.,TRBV20-1,TRBJ2-7,TRBD1,TGCAGTGCTAGAGACCCGTTGGGACAGGGGAAGAAGTACTTC,CSARDPLGQGKKYF
few,TRBV7-8,TRBJ1-2,.,TGTGCCAGCAGCTTAGAGTGGAGCGTTTATGGCTACACCTTC,CASSLEWSVYGYTF
many,TRBV13,TRBJ2-7,.,TGTGCCAGCAGCCCCGGTGGAGGGGAGGTCTACGAGCAGTACTTC,CASSPGGGEVYEQYF
many,TRBV30,TRBJ1-1,TRBD1,TGTGCCTGGAGTGCAGAGAGGGGGCGGACTGAAGCTTTCTTT,CAWSAERGRTEAFF
many,TRBV2,TRBJ2-1,TRBD2,TGTGCCAGCAGGGGGGCTAGCGGGGGCAACATCAATGAGCAGTTCTTC,CASRGASGGNINEQFF
many,TRBV2,TRBJ2-3,.,TGTGCCAGCAGTGTATGGTTCAGCACAGATACGCAGTATTTT,CASSVWFSTDTQYF
many,TRBV28,TRBJ1-5,TRBD1,TGTGCCAGCAGTGCAGGGGGGAGCAATCAGCCCCAGCATTTT,CASSAGGSNQPQHF
few,TRBV7-2,TRBJ1-4,TRBD1,TGTGCCAGCAGTTCGATAACAGGGGTTGAAGAAAAACTGTTTTTT,CASSSITGVEEKLFF
few,TRBV7-2,TRBJ1-5,.,TGTGCCAGCAGCTTATGGGTACAGGGATATCAGCCCCAGCATTTT,CASSLWVQGYQPQHF
many,TRBV28,TRBJ2-1,.,TGTGCCAGCAGTTCCCCTAGCTCCTACAATGAGCAGTTCTTC,CASSSPSSYNEQFF
many,TRBV7-9,TRBJ1-1,.,TGTGCCACCCCCACGCGAGCCGGGCAGACGAACACTGAAGCTTTCTTT,CATPTRAGQTNTEAFF
.,TRBV6-1,TRBJ2-1,TRBD1,TGTGCCAGCAGTTCGACAGGGGAGAATGAGCAGTTCTTC,CASSSTGENEQFF
few,TRBV15,TRBJ1-1,.,TGTGCCACCAGCAGAGATACAGGAGGCAACACTGAAGCTTTCTTT,CATSRDTGGNTEAFF
many,TRBV5-1,TRBJ1-1,.,TGCGCCAGCAGCTTGTCCACGGGCCTTAACACTGAAGCTTTCTTT,CASSLSTGLNTEAFF
few,TRBV9,TRBJ1-1,TRBD1,TGTGCCAGCAGTCAGACAGGGGCTGAGACTGAAGCTTTCTTT,CASSQTGAETEAFF
many,TRBV20-1,TRBJ2-6,.,TGCAGTGCTAGAAGGAGCTCTGGGGCCAACGTCCTGACTTTC,CSARRSSGANVLTF
many,TRBV28,TRBJ2-1,TRBD2,TGTGCCAGCAGTCTTGCCGGGGCTAGCGGGAGACATGAGCAGTTCTTC,CASSLAGASGRHEQFF
many,TRBV5-1,TRBJ2-7,TRBD2,TGCGCCAGCAGCCCAGTAGCGGGAGTCTCCTACGAGCAGTACTTC,CASSPVAGVSYEQYF
many,TRBV9,TRBJ2-5,.,TGTGCCAGCAGCGCGGACGTGTCAGAAGGAGAGACCCAGTACTTC,CASSADVSEGETQYF
many,TRBV9,TRBJ1-2,.,TGTGCCAGCCGGGGGGATGGCTACACCTTC,CASRGDGYTF
many,TRBV2,TRBJ2-7,.,TGTGCCAGCAAACCAACAGGGGGGGCCTACGAGCAGTACTTC,CASKPTGGAYEQYF
many,TRBV7-8,TRBJ1-6,.,TGTGCCAGCAGCGTGGATATAAGAGTAAATTCACCCCTCCACTTT,CASSVDIRVNSPLHF